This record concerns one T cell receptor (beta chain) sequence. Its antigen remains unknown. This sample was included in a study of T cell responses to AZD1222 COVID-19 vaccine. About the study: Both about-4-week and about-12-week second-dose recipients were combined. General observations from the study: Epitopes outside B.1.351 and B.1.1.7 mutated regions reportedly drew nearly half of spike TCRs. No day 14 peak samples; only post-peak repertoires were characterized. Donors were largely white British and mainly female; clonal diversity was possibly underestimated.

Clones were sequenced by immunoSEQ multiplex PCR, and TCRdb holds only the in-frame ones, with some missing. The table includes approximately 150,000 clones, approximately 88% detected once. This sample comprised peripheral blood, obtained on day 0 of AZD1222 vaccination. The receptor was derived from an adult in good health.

The CDR3 DNA reads TGTGCCTGGATGGCTAGCCCGACCTACGAGCAGTACTTC. Its protein is CAWMASPTYEQYF. The chain combines TRBV30 with TRBJ2-7; possibly TRBD2 for D (5 bases). The V gene's germline CDR1 is GTSNPN and CDR2 SVGIG (reference sequence). This CDR3 comprises 13 residues. Trimming shortened V by 4 bases and J by 2 bases, and 12 bases separated the two germline ends. The complete variable domain, with remaining parts taken from reference TRBV30 and TRBJ2-7, reads SQTIHQWPATLVQPVGSPLSLECTVEGTSNPNLYWYRQAAGRGLQLLFYSVGIGQISSEVPQNLSASRPQDRQFILSSKKLLLSDSGFYLCAWMASPTYEQYFGPGTRLTVT.